The following is a T cell receptor beta chain sequence with its context. V was shortened by 4 bases and J by 0 bases, with 10 bases between the two germline ends. Per germline, CDR1 SGHDT and CDR2 YYEEEE. The CDR3 sequence is 14 residues long. These data are taken from a study of blood T cell repertoires in COVID-19. Using immunoSEQ multiplex PCR, the repertoire was profiled, and TCRdb retains in-frame clones only, with some absent. The data contain about 410,000 clones, about 91% of them singletons. The sequence was obtained from a middle-aged woman with COVID-19, enrolled during active disease. J is TRBJ1-1 and V is TRBV5-6, with D maybe TRBD1 (6 bases). What was sequenced was peripheral blood. CDR3 nucleotide sequence: TGTGCCAGCAGCAAGGACAGAATGAACACTGAAGCTTTCTTT. This gives the protein CASSKDRMNTEAFF.